This T cell receptor (beta chain) was recovered during a study of OX40 agonist ivuxolimab in advanced cancers. V dropped 8 bases and J dropped 2 bases, with 22 bases sitting between them. This CDR3 is 16 amino acids long. Germline-derived CDR1 and CDR2 are GTSNPN and SVGIG (reference sequence). A few counts support this clone. Here immunoSEQ multiplex PCR was the method, and the copy in TCRdb shows in-frame clones only, minus some. The data hold 35,000 to 45,000 clones, with about 91% observed a single time. The chain joins TRBV30 to TRBJ1-3; D gene ambiguous. This material consisted of CD4+ or CD8+ T cells sorted from blood, taken in a trial of the OX40 agonist ivuxolimab. The sequence was collected from an adult with an advanced solid tumor such as melanoma, head and neck, liver or kidney cancer. The CDR3 nucleotides are TGTGCCCGGGCCTATTTGGACGGAGAACCTGGAAACACCATATATTTT. Translated, it gives CARAYLDGEPGNTIYF. Combining the CDR3 with reference TRBV30 and TRBJ1-3 gives the whole variable domain SQTIHQWPATLVQPVGSPLSLECTVEGTSNPNLYWYRQAAGRGLQLLFYSVGIGQISSEVPQNLSASRPQDRQFILSSKKLLLSDSGFYLCARAYLDGEPGNTIYFGEGSWLTVV.